Presented here are 2 T cell receptor beta chains from one specimen sequenced in a study of T cells in tuberculosis. The protocol was immunoSEQ multiplex PCR, while the TCRdb copy is restricted to in-frame clones and leaves out a portion. The sample lists about 22,000 clones; about 85% were seen once. Time point given: new active TB diagnosis, blood taken before or within 7 days of starting treatment. The sequencing here drew on PBMCs, taken at tuberculosis diagnosis. The receptors here all came from an adult with tuberculosis.

This clone appeared once. This chain uses TRBV5-6 with TRBJ1-5; D is perhaps TRBD1 (6 bases). CDR3 length equals 14 residues. The germline V and J ends were trimmed by 3 bases and 3 bases, with 10 bases remaining between them. Germline V gives CDR1 SGHDT, CDR2 YYEEEE. CDR3 in amino acids: CASSSTGYNQPQHF. The CDR3 DNA reads TGTGCCAGCAGCTCCACAGGGTACAATCAGCCCCAGCATTTT.

The rearrangement links TRBV9 to TRBJ2-7, with 8 bases identical to TRBD1. Germline-derived CDR1 and CDR2 are SGDLS and YYNGEE. The V gene end was trimmed by 2 bases and the J gene end by 6 bases; junction bases not matched to a gene: 13. The CDR3 sequence is 16 residues long. Here the CDR3 reads CASSVISGQEIAEQYF. CDR3 bases: TGTGCCAGCAGCGTTATATCGGGACAGGAGATTGCCGAGCAGTACTTC. The full variable domain, completed using reference TRBV9 and TRBJ2-7, is DSGVTQTPKHLITATGQRVTLRCSPRSGDLSVYWYQQSLDQGLQFLIQYYNGEERAKGNILERFSAQQFPDLHSELNLSSLELGDSALYFCASSVISGQEIAEQYFGPGTRLTVT.